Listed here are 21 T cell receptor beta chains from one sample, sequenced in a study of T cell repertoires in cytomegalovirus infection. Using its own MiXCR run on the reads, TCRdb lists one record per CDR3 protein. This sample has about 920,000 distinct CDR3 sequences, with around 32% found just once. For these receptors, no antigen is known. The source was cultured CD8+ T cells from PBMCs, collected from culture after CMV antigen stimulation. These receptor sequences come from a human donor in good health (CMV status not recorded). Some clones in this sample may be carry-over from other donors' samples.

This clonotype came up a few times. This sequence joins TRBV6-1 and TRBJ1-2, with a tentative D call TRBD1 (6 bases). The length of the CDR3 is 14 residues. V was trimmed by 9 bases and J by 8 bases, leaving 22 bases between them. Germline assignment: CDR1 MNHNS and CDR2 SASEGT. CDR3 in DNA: TGTGCCAGTTTATCTGGGCTCAGCGGGGGCGGCTACACCTTC. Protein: CASLSGLSGGGYTF.

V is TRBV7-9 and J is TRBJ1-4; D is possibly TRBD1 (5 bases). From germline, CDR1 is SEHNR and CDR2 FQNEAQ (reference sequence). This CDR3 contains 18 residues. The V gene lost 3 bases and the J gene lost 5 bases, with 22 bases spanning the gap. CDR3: CASSFGGVARGENEKLFF. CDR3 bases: TGTGCCAGCAGCTTCGGCGGGGTAGCCCGGGGGGAGAATGAAAAACTGTTTTTT.

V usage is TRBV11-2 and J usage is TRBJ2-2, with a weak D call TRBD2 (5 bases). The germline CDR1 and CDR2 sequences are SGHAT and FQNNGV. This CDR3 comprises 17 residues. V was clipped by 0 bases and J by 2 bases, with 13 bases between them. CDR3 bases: TGTGCCAGCAGCTTAGACCCAATGGAGGATAACACCGGGGAGCTGTTTTTT. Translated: CASSLDPMEDNTGELFF. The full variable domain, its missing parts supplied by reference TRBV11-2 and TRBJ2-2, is EAGVAQSPRYKIIEKRQSVAFWCNPISGHATLYWYQQILGQGPKLLIQFQNNGVVDDSQLPKDRFSAERLKGVDSTLKIQPAKLEDSAVYLCASSLDPMEDNTGELFFGEGSRLTVL.

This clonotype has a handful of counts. CDR3 coding DNA: TGTGCCAGCAGCTTAGGGGGGCAGGCTAATTCACCCCTCCACTTT. This translates into CASSLGGQANSPLHF. The chain recombines TRBV7-6 with TRBJ1-6, with a tentative D call TRBD1 (6 bases). Looked up from germline, CDR1 is SGHVS and CDR2 is FNYEAQ. The CDR3 contains 15 residues. Trimming removed 1 base from V and 6 bases from J, with 10 bases in between.

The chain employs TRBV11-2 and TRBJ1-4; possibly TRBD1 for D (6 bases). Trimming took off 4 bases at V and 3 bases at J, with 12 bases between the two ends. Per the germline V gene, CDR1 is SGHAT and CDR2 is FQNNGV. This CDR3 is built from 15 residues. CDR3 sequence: CASSSGVIANEKLFF. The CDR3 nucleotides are TGTGCCAGCAGCTCAGGGGTTATAGCTAATGAAAAACTGTTTTTT.

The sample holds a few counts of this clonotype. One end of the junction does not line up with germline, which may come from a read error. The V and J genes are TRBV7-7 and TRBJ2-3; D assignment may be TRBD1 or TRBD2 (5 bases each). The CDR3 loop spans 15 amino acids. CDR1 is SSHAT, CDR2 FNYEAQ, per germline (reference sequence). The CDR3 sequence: CASSLDGDSTDTQYF. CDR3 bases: TGTGCTAGCAGCTTGGACGGGGACAGCACAGATACGCAGTATTTT. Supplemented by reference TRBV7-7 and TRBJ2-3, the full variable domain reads GAGVSQSPRYKVTKRGQDVTLRCDPISSHATLYWYQQALGQGPEFLTYFNYEAQPDKSGLPSDRFSAERPEGSISTLTIQRTEQRDSAMYRCASSLDGDSTDTQYFGPGTRLTVL.

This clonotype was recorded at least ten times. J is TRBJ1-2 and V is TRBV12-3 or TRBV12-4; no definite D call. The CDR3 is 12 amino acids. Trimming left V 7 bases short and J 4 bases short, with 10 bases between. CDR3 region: CASNSPGYGYTF. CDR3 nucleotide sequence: TGTGCCAGCAATTCCCCGGGCTATGGCTACACCTTC.

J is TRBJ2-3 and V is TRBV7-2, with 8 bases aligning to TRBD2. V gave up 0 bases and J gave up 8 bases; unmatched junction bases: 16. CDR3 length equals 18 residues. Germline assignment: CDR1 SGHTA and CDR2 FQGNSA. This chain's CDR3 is CASSLATPGLEIYGTQYF. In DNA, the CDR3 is TGTGCCAGCAGCTTAGCAACCCCGGGACTAGAAATATACGGTACGCAGTATTTT.

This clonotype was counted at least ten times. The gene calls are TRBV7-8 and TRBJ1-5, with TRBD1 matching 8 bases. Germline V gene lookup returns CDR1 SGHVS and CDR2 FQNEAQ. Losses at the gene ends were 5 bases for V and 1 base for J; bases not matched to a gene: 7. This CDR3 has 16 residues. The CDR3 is CASSLGQGGSNQPQHF. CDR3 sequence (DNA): TGTGCCAGCAGCCTTGGACAGGGTGGGAGCAATCAGCCCCAGCATTTT. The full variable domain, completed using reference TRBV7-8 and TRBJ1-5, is GAGVSQSPRYKVAKRGQDVALRCDPISGHVSLFWYQQALGQGPEFLTYFQNEAQLDKSGLPSDRFFAERPEGSVSTLKIQRTQQEDSAVYLCASSLGQGGSNQPQHFGDGTRLSIL.

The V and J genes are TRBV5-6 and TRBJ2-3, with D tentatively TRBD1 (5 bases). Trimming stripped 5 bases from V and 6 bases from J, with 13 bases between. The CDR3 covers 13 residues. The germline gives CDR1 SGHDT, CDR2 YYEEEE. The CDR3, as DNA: TGTGCCAGCAGGGGGCCCTATAGGGATACGCAGTATTTT. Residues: CASRGPYRDTQYF. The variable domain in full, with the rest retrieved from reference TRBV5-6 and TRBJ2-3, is DAGVTQSPTHLIKTRGQQVTLRCSPKSGHDTVSWYQQALGQGPQFIFQYYEEEERQRGNFPDRFSGHQFPNYSSELNVNALLLGDSALYLCASRGPYRDTQYFGPGTRLTVL.

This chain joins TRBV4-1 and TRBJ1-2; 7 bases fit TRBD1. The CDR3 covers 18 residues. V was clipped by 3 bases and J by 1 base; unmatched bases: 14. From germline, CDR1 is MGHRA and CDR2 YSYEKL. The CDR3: CASSQHSFRDRVNYGYTF. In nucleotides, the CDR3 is TGCGCCAGCAGCCAGCATAGCTTCCGCGACAGGGTTAACTATGGCTACACCTTC.

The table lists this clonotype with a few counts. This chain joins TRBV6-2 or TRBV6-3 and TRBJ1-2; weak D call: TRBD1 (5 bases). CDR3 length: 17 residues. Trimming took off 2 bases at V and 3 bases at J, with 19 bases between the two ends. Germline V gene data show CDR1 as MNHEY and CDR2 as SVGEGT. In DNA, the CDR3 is TGTGCCAGCAGTTACCTGTCCAGGGACTCCCCGGACTATGGCTACACCTTC. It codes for CASSYLSRDSPDYGYTF.

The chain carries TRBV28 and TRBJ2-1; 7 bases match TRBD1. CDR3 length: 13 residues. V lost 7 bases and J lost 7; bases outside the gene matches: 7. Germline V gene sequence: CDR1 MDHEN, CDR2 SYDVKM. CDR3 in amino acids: CASIPLDRNEQFF. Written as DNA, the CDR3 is TGTGCCAGCATACCACTGGACAGGAATGAGCAGTTCTTC.

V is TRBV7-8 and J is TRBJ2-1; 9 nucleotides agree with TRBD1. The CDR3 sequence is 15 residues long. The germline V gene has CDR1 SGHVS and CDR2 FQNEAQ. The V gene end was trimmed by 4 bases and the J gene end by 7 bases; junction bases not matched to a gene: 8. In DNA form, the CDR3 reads TGTGCCAGCAGCTCCGGGACAGGGTCGAAAAATGAGCAGTTCTTC. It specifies CASSSGTGSKNEQFF.

This chain's CDR3 is CASSGSTAQYF. The DNA of the CDR3 is TGTGCCAGCAGTGGGTCCACGGCCCAGTACTTC. The chain combines TRBV2 with TRBJ2-5; D is uncertain. The germline V gene encodes CDR1 SNHLY and CDR2 FYNNEI. The CDR3 contains 11 residues. Trimming cost V 4 bases and J 9 bases, with 9 bases left between them.

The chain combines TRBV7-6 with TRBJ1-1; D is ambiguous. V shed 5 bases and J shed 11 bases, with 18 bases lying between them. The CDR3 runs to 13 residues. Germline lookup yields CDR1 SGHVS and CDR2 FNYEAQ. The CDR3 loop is CASSASPQKSAFF. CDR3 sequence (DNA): TGTGCCAGCAGCGCCTCCCCCCAAAAATCGGCTTTCTTT.

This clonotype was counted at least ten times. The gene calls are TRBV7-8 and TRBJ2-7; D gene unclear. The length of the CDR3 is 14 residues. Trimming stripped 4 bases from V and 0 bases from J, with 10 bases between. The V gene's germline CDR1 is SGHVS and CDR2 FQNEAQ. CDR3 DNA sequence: TGTGCCAGCAGCTCCCCCTCAACCTCCTACGAGCAGTACTTC. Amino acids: CASSSPSTSYEQYF.

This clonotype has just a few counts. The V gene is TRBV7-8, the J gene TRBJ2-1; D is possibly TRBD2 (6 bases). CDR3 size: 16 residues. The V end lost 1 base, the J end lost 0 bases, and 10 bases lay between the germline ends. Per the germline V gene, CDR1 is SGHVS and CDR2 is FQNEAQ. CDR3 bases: TGTGCCAGCAGCTTAGAGGCGGGGAGCTCCTACAATGAGCAGTTCTTC. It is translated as CASSLEAGSSYNEQFF.

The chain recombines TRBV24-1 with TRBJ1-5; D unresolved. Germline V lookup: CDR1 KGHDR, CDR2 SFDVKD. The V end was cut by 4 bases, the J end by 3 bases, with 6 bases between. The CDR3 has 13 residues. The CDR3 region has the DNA TGTGCCACCAGTGAGGCGGACAATCAGCCCCAGCATTTT. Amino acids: CATSEADNQPQHF.

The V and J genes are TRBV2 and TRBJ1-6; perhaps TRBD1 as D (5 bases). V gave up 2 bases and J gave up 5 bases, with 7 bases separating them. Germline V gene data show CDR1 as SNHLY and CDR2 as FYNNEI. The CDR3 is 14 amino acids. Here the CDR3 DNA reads TGTGCCAGCAGTGAACAGGGTAATAATTCACCCCTCCACTTT. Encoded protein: CASSEQGNNSPLHF.

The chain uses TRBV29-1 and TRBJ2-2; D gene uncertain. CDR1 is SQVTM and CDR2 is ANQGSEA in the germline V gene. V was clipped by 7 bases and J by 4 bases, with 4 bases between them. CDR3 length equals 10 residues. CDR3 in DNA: TGCAGCGGATTCACCGGGGAGCTGTTTTTT. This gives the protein CSGFTGELFF.